This passage covers 2 T cell receptor beta chains from one sample sequenced in a study of shared clonotypes between healthy human individuals (dated by TCRdb to the early 2020s). Library construction relied on the immunoSEQ multiplex PCR assay. This is the immuneACCESS table as TCRdb keeps it, with only in-frame sequences that have V and J called. A part of the clones is gone; compared with another copy, unresolved V genes explain less than half, and the rest is unexplained. A total of 2 million to 2.5 million clones appear in this sample, about 94% of them only once. In total, the top ten clones hold approximately 0.13% of the sample. Material for sequencing was naive CD4+ T cells sorted from blood. The cell subset or site label, read with the paper, signifies: CD45RA+ positively selected. These receptors were obtained from a man between 18 and 29 years old in good health.

In this sample, this clone turned up once. The chain combines TRBV10-2 with TRBJ2-2, with 10 bases fitting TRBD2. V lost 7 bases and J lost 3; bases outside the gene matches: 5. The CDR3 runs 15 residues. Germline V gene lookup returns CDR1 WSHSY and CDR2 SAAADI. Here the CDR3 reads CASKSSGSDTGELFF. CDR3 sequence (DNA): TGCGCCAGCAAATCTAGCGGGAGCGACACCGGGGAGCTGTTTTTT.

This clone occurred a few times. The V gene is TRBV30, the J gene TRBJ1-6, with TRBD1 matching over 7 bases. The CDR3 spans 13 residues. CDR1 is GTSNPN, CDR2 SVGIG, per germline (reference sequence). J gave up 7 bases and V 2 bases, and 2 bases lay outside the gene matches. The CDR3 here is CAWSRGGNSPLHF. DNA of the CDR3: TGTGCCTGGAGTAGAGGGGGCAATTCACCCCTCCACTTT.